This T cell receptor (beta chain) was captured by sequencing in a study of Ad26.COV2.S vaccination and SARS-CoV-2 variants. The overall study: Dosing was one shot or two shots 56 days apart.

The CDR3 consists of 20 residues. The V and J ends lost 0 bases and 2 bases, in that order; junction bases with no gene match: 10. Germline V gene sequence: CDR1 LNHNV, CDR2 YYDKDF (reference sequence). Study-wide points: Substantial response breadth was reportedly seen for spike-specific CD8+ and CD4+ T cells after vaccination.

TCRdb's copy holds only in-frame clones and misses some; the assay was immunoSEQ multiplex PCR. Counted here are around 300,000 clones, about nine tenths occurring once; the ten biggest clones make up about 6.4%. Worth noting for this clone: What it binds is not known.

Noted treatment: about 20 received Ad26.COV2.S at low or high dose, single or two shots; about 5 received placebo; per-sample allocation not given. It was on day 63 after the first vaccine or placebo injection that samples were taken. The receptor's source is a person between 18 and 65 years old who received the Ad26.COV2.S COVID-19 vaccine or a placebo. The J gene is TRBJ2-6, the V gene TRBV15; 10 bases agree with TRBD1. Material: peripheral blood, obtained in a trial of Ad26.COV2.S vaccine versus placebo. This chain's CDR3 is CATSREPPRGQGAGANVLTF. CDR3 sequence (DNA): TGTGCCACCAGCAGAGAGCCACCTAGAGGACAGGGGGCTGGGGCCAACGTCCTGACTTTC.